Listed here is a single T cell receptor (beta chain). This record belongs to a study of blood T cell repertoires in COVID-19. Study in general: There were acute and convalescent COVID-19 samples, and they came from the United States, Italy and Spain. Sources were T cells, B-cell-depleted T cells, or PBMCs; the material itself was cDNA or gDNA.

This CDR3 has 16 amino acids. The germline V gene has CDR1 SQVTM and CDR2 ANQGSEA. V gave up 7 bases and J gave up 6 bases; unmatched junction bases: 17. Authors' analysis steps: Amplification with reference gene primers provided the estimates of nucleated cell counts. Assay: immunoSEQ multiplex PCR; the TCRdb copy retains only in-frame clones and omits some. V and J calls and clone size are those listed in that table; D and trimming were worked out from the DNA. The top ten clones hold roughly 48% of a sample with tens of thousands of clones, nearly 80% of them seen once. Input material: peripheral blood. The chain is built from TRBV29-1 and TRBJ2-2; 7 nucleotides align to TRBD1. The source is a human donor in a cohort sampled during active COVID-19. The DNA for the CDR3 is TGCAGCGCCCGGACAGGCTTGGGCAGTAGTTCCGGGGAGCTGTTTTTT. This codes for CSARTGLGSSSGELFF.